Sequencing of this T cell receptor (beta chain) was carried out in a study of cytomegalovirus exposure and HLA in healthy donors. Trimming stripped 2 bases from V and 0 bases from J, with 10 bases between. Germline CDR1 and CDR2: PRHDT and FYEKMQ (reference sequence). The CDR3 length is 15 residues. On this clone: Its matching antigen is unknown.

General study results and limits: Cytomegalovirus-associated status was assigned to 164 TCR beta chains. Some V segments (TRBV6-2 and TRBV6-3 among them) were excluded as indistinguishable.

The PCR ran on 60 Vbeta and 13 Jbeta primers. Clones were sequenced by immunoSEQ multiplex PCR, and TCRdb holds only the in-frame ones, with some missing. This sample has 95,000 to 100,000 clones, with about 80% found just once. The J gene is TRBJ1-1, the V gene TRBV13; D gene ambiguous. Material: PBMCs. The receptor's source is a man aged 35-49 years in good health and CMV-seronegative. The CDR3 coding sequence is TGTGCCAGCAGCTTAAATCACGGGATGAACACTGAAGCTTTCTTT. Its protein product is CASSLNHGMNTEAFF.